This entry lists 21 T cell receptor beta chains sequenced from one sample in a study of blood T cell repertoires in COVID-19. Data came from immunoSEQ multiplex PCR; TCRdb stores just in-frame clones and leaves some out. Seen here are 45,000 or so clones, about 90% observed once, and the top ten hold under 2.5%. The sequencing input was peripheral blood. Receptor source: a woman over 75 with COVID-19, enrolled during active disease.

This clone was detected once. V and J are TRBV15 and TRBJ1-5; 7 positions agree with TRBD1. There are 16 residues in the CDR3. Trimming cost V 1 base and J 4 bases; bases outside gene matches: 7. Germline V gene lookup returns CDR1 LNHNV and CDR2 YYDKDF (reference sequence). CDR3 protein: CATSRGQGRANQPQHF. The DNA for the CDR3 is TGTGCCACCAGCAGAGGACAGGGTCGGGCGAATCAGCCCCAGCATTTT. Using reference TRBV15 and TRBJ1-5 for the parts outside the CDR3, the full variable domain is DAMVIQNPRYQVTQFGKPVTLSCSQTLNHNVMYWYQQKSSQAPKLLFHYYDKDFNNEADTPDNFQSRRPNTSFCFLDIRSPGLGDTAMYLCATSRGQGRANQPQHFGDGTRLSIL.

The chain joins TRBV7-9 to TRBJ1-4, with 11 bases fitting TRBD1. Germline CDR1 is SEHNR and CDR2 is FQNEAQ (reference sequence). J was trimmed by 8 bases and V by 5 bases; bases with no gene match: 19. CDR3 size: 19 residues. The CDR3 reads CASSPGQGAITFREEKLFF. For the CDR3, the DNA is TGTGCCAGCAGCCCCGGACAGGGGGCGATTACGTTTCGGGAAGAAAAACTGTTTTTT.

V is TRBV5-1 and J is TRBJ1-3; TRBD1 is a possible D gene (5 bases). Germline V gene lookup returns CDR1 SGHRS and CDR2 YFSETQ. The CDR3 consists of 15 residues. V was shortened by 0 bases and J by 2 bases, with 9 bases between the two germline ends. The CDR3 here is CASSLDSGPGNTIYF. DNA of the CDR3: TGCGCCAGCAGCTTGGATTCAGGGCCTGGAAACACCATATATTTT.

V is TRBV19 and J is TRBJ2-1; possibly TRBD1 for D (5 bases). Germline V gene sequence: CDR1 LNHDA, CDR2 SQIVND (reference sequence). Trimming took 6 bases from V and 0 from J, leaving 12 bases between them. The length of the CDR3 is 15 residues. The CDR3 bases are TGTGCCAGTAGCTCACAGGAAAGCTCCTACAATGAGCAGTTCTTC. This encodes CASSSQESSYNEQFF.

This chain connects TRBV10-3 to TRBJ2-5, with 10 bases matching TRBD1. The CDR3 spans 14 residues. Looked up from germline, CDR1 is ENHRY and CDR2 is SYGVKD. Trimming at V came to 9 bases and at J to 4 bases, leaving 8 bases not matched to a gene. CDR3 sequence: CAIRQGASSETQYF. As DNA, the CDR3 is TGTGCCATTCGACAGGGGGCTAGCTCAGAGACCCAGTACTTC.

The genes are TRBV23-1 and TRBJ2-3; possibly TRBD1 for D (6 bases). TRBV23-1 is an open reading frame, and its role is uncertain. The CDR3 has 17 residues. V gave up 1 base and J gave up 1 base, with 15 bases separating them. The CDR3 here is CASSQLYRAGGTDTQYF. Written as DNA, the CDR3 is TGCGCCAGCAGTCAATTGTATCGGGCAGGGGGCACAGATACGCAGTATTTT.

This clone has just one count. The chain joins TRBV19 to TRBJ1-5, with TRBD1 identical over 9 bases. Trimming cost V 4 bases and J 6 bases; bases outside gene matches: 10. The CDR3 sequence is 16 residues long. Per the germline V gene, CDR1 is LNHDA and CDR2 is SQIVND (reference sequence). In DNA form, the CDR3 reads TGTGCCAGTAGTAGATACAGGGGGCGCGTTGTTCAGCCCCAGCATTTT. It specifies CASSRYRGRVVQPQHF.

The rearrangement uses TRBV7-2 and TRBJ1-1; maybe TRBD1 (6 bases). Looked up from germline, CDR1 is SGHTA and CDR2 is FQGNSA. This CDR3 comprises 12 residues. The V end lost 1 base, the J end lost 11 bases, and 11 bases lay between the germline ends. CDR3 residues: CASSLDVQGAFF. The CDR3 DNA reads as TGTGCCAGCAGCTTAGATGTCCAGGGGGCTTTCTTT.

V gene TRBV7-2 combines with J gene TRBJ2-4; 10 bases match TRBD2. With 5 bases clipped from V and 7 bases from J, the junction kept 8 bases outside the gene matches. CDR1 and CDR2 (germline): SGHTA, FQGNSA. The CDR3 contains 15 residues. Here the CDR3 reads CASSLRSGRGNIQYF. The CDR3 DNA follows: TGTGCCAGCAGCCTCAGAAGCGGGAGGGGGAACATTCAGTACTTC.

The chain carries TRBV6-2 or TRBV6-3 and TRBJ1-1, with 7 nucleotides matching TRBD1. Germline loops: CDR1 MNHEY, CDR2 SVGEGT. The CDR3 length is 15 residues. With V trimmed by 0 bases and J by 3 bases, 4 bases remained unmatched. This CDR3 reads CASSYSTGPYTEAFF. CDR3 nucleotide sequence: TGTGCCAGCAGTTACTCGACAGGGCCGTACACTGAAGCTTTCTTT.

The chain is built from TRBV6-6 and TRBJ2-1; D is undetermined. Germline V gives CDR1 MNHNY, CDR2 SVGAGI (reference sequence). The CDR3 contains 14 residues. V dropped 5 bases and J dropped 0 bases, with 8 bases sitting between them. The CDR3 DNA sequence: TGTGCCAGCAGTCCCCAGTCCTCCTACAATGAGCAGTTCTTC. Its translation is CASSPQSSYNEQFF.

The chain couples TRBV10-3 to TRBJ2-4, with D hard to call. The germline CDR1 and CDR2 sequences are ENHRY and SYGVKD. The CDR3 spans 13 residues. V gave up 3 bases and J gave up 4 bases, with 7 bases separating them. CDR3 region: CAISDPGKNIQYF. CDR3 coding DNA: TGTGCCATCAGTGATCCCGGGAAAAACATTCAGTACTTC.

The chain is built from TRBV28 and TRBJ2-3; 10 bases match TRBD2. The CDR3 has 16 residues. The V gene end was trimmed by 6 bases and the J gene end by 4 bases; junction bases not matched to a gene: 10. Germline V gene sequence: CDR1 MDHEN, CDR2 SYDVKM. The CDR3 DNA is TGTGCCAGCAGCAAGGGTCTAGCGGGAGAAGCAGATACGCAGTATTTT. Translated, it gives CASSKGLAGEADTQYF. Full variable domain (rest looked up from reference TRBV28 and TRBJ2-3): DVKVTQSSRYLVKRTGEKVFLECVQDMDHENMFWYRQDPGLGLRLIYFSYDVKMKEKGDIPEGYSVSREKKERFSLILESASTNQTSMYLCASSKGLAGEADTQYFGPGTRLTVL.

V is TRBV6-5 and J is TRBJ2-1, with 8 bases lining up with TRBD2. The CDR3 extends over 13 amino acids. Germline trimming cut 2 bases from V and 8 bases from J; bases unmatched to any gene: 2. Germline V gene data show CDR1 as MNHEY and CDR2 as SVGAGI. The CDR3 DNA is TGTGCCAGCAGTTACGCGGGGGGCTATGAGCAGTTCTTC. Amino acids: CASSYAGGYEQFF.

The chain links TRBV5-1 to TRBJ2-1; TRBD2 matches at 9 bases. The V gene end was trimmed by 4 bases and the J gene end by 7 bases; junction bases not matched to a gene: 6. The CDR3 totals 14 residues. Germline V gives CDR1 SGHRS, CDR2 YFSETQ. Here the CDR3 reads CASSPRLAANEQFF. CDR3 DNA: TGCGCCAGCAGCCCGAGACTAGCGGCAAATGAGCAGTTCTTC. Combining the CDR3 with reference TRBV5-1 and TRBJ2-1 gives the whole variable domain KAGVTQTPRYLIKTRGQQVTLSCSPISGHRSVSWYQQTPGQGLQFLFEYFSETQRNKGNFPGRFSGRQFSNSRSEMNVSTLELGDSALYLCASSPRLAANEQFFGPGTRLTVL.

The rearrangement links TRBV5-1 to TRBJ1-1; TRBD1 might be the D (5 bases). Germline CDR1 SGHRS, CDR2 YFSETQ. The CDR3 is made up of 13 amino acids. V was shortened by 1 base and J by 4 bases, with 8 bases between the two germline ends. In DNA form, the CDR3 reads TGCGCCAGCAGCTTGACGGACATCACTGAAGCTTTCTTT. It translates to CASSLTDITEAFF.

This sequence joins TRBV28 and TRBJ1-2, with D perhaps TRBD1 (5 bases). The CDR3 sequence is 18 residues long. V gave up 4 bases and J gave up 5 bases, with 26 bases separating them. CDR1 MDHEN and CDR2 SYDVKM come from the germline V gene. This CDR3 reads CASSWAGGIQPGSYGYTF. The CDR3 DNA reads TGTGCCAGCAGTTGGGCGGGGGGGATACAGCCTGGATCGTATGGCTACACCTTC.

The chain employs TRBV6-5 and TRBJ2-1, with TRBD2 matching over 13 bases. Germline lookup yields CDR1 MNHEY and CDR2 SVGAGI. The CDR3 runs to 16 residues. Trimming at V came to 4 bases and at J to 4 bases, leaving 4 bases not matched to a gene. The CDR3 spells CASSSGTSGAYNEQFF. As DNA, the CDR3 is TGTGCCAGCAGTTCCGGGACTAGCGGGGCATACAATGAGCAGTTCTTC.

This clone was seen a single time. V and J are TRBV28 and TRBJ1-5; the match to TRBD1 covers 10 bases. The length of the CDR3 is 14 residues. Germline lookup yields CDR1 MDHEN and CDR2 SYDVKM. The trim removed 4 bases at V and 5 bases at J, leaving 2 bases unmatched. CDR3 residues: CASSWTGGYQPQHF. CDR3 nucleotide sequence: TGTGCCAGCAGTTGGACAGGGGGTTATCAGCCCCAGCATTTT.

The V and J genes are TRBV5-5 and TRBJ2-2; 9 bases are a match to TRBD1. V dropped 3 bases and J dropped 2; count of bases not matched to a gene: 5. The CDR3 has 16 amino acids. The germline V gene has CDR1 SGHKS and CDR2 YYEKEE (reference sequence). The CDR3 loop is CASSSQGAYNTGELFF. Here the CDR3 DNA reads TGTGCCAGCAGCTCACAGGGGGCCTACAACACCGGGGAGCTGTTTTTT.

This chain uses TRBV5-5 with TRBJ1-4; 7 bases agree with TRBD1. The CDR3 is 15 residues long. The germline CDR1 and CDR2 sequences are SGHKS and YYEKEE (reference sequence). The V gene end was trimmed by 3 bases and the J gene end by 3 bases; junction bases not matched to a gene: 5. This CDR3 reads CASSWETGSNEKLFF. The CDR3 region has the DNA TGTGCCAGCAGCTGGGAGACAGGGTCTAATGAAAAACTGTTTTTT.